The rows below give T cell receptor beta chains drawn from one sample of a study of T cells in Graves' hyperthyroidism and ophthalmopathy. One entry per CDR3 protein results from TCRdb running MiXCR on the multiplex PCR reads. The profile shows about 290,000 distinct CDR3 sequences, roughly an eighth of them singletons. The sample consisted of blood. All receptors come from a woman in her thirties or forties with Graves' hyperthyroidism. Both conserved end residues are part of each CDR3. D genes are given only for firm matches. Only some rows state a clone size, as once, few, many or a class for expanded clones.

clone size	J gene	V gene	CDR3 length	D gene	CDR3 protein	CDR3 DNA
many	TRBJ2-3	TRBV2	16	TRBD1	CASSETTGGRTDTQYF	TGTGCCAGCAGTGAGACCACAGGGGGCCGCACAGATACGCAGTATTTT
many	TRBJ2-2	TRBV12-3/TRBV12-4	14	-	CASSQKVRGGELFF	TGTGCCAGCAGTCAGAAAGTGCGCGGCGGGGAGCTGTTTTTT
-	TRBJ1-1	TRBV2	15	-	CASSQRHPMNTEAFF	TGTGCCAGCAGTCAAAGACACCCCATGAACACTGAAGCTTTCTTT
many	TRBJ1-6	TRBV4-2	15	-	CASSQLGGPTAPLHF	TGTGCCAGCAGCCAATTAGGGGGGCCGACTGCACCCCTCCACTTT
few	TRBJ2-1	TRBV5-6	16	TRBD2	CASRFGLAGVYNEQFF	TGTGCCAGCAGATTTGGACTAGCGGGAGTCTACAATGAGCAGTTCTTC
many	TRBJ1-1	TRBV2	13	-	CASSPIGGTEAFF	TGTGCCAGCAGCCCGATAGGGGGTACTGAAGCTTTCTTT
many	TRBJ2-1	TRBV7-8	18	-	CASSHLIGRYRRSNEQFF	TGTGCCAGCAGCCATCTCATCGGACGCTATCGGAGGAGCAATGAGCAGTTCTTC
many	TRBJ1-2	TRBV7-8	14	-	CASSPRGAGYGYTF	TGTGCCAGCAGCCCCCGGGGGGCTGGCTACGGCTACACCTTC
many	TRBJ1-1	TRBV2	13	-	CASRGRGDTEAFF	TGTGCCAGCAGGGGGCGGGGAGACACTGAAGCTTTCTTT
-	TRBJ2-1	TRBV20-1	14	-	CSVRRGHSYNEQFF	TGCAGTGTCAGACGGGGGCACTCCTACAATGAGCAGTTCTTC
many	TRBJ2-7	TRBV27	13	-	CASSLGPSYEQYF	TGTGCCAGCAGTTTAGGACCCTCCTACGAGCAGTACTTC
-	TRBJ1-1	TRBV20-1	13	TRBD1	CSALHRGGTEAFF	TGCAGTGCTTTGCACAGGGGAGGTACTGAAGCTTTCTTT
many	TRBJ2-4	TRBV7-2	13	-	CASSLDSENIQYF	TGTGCCAGCAGCTTAGACTCCGAAAACATTCAGTACTTC
many	TRBJ2-7	TRBV13	14	TRBD1	CASSLGDRAYEQYF	TGTGCCAGCAGCTTAGGGGACAGGGCCTACGAGCAGTACTTC
-	TRBJ2-1	TRBV12-5	15	-	CASGITQGPYNEQFF	TGTGCTAGTGGTATAACACAGGGTCCCTACAATGAGCAGTTCTTC
-	TRBJ2-5	TRBV4-1	16	TRBD1	CASSQDRQGLQETQYF	TGCGCCAGCAGCCAAGATAGACAGGGATTACAAGAGACCCAGTACTTC
many	TRBJ2-7	TRBV28	14	TRBD2	CAIETSGTITGQYF	TGTGCCATAGAAACTAGCGGGACCATTACGGGGCAGTACTTC
many	TRBJ2-1	TRBV15	15	TRBD2	CATSTLGLNGDEQFF	TGTGCCACCAGCACGTTGGGACTAAACGGGGATGAGCAGTTCTTC
few	TRBJ2-1	TRBV7-2	13	-	CASSPWRGNEQFF	TGTGCCAGCAGCCCCTGGAGAGGGAATGAGCAGTTCTTC
many	TRBJ1-1	TRBV10-1	14	TRBD1	CASSQNAGGTEAFF	TGCGCCAGCAGCCAGAACGCAGGGGGAACTGAAGCTTTCTTT
many	TRBJ2-3	TRBV28	16	TRBD2	CASNNQGLLKRDTQYF	TGTGCCAGCAATAACCAGGGACTACTAAAAAGGGATACGCAGTATTTT
few	TRBJ1-5	TRBV29-1	13	-	CSVGPGGNQPQHF	TGCAGCGTTGGCCCCGGGGGCAATCAGCCCCAGCATTTT
many	TRBJ2-1	TRBV7-2	16	TRBD2	CASSQAGGLGYNEQFF	TGTGCCAGCAGCCAAGCGGGAGGGCTGGGGTACAATGAGCAGTTCTTC
many	TRBJ1-1	TRBV5-6	17	-	CASSPNGPVSWDTEAFF	TGTGCCAGCAGCCCGAATGGACCCGTCTCCTGGGACACTGAAGCTTTCTTT
many	TRBJ2-7	TRBV2	12	-	CASKFGSHEQYF	TGTGCCAGCAAGTTTGGCTCCCACGAGCAGTACTTC
few	TRBJ2-2	TRBV24-1	17	TRBD1	CATSDLTRQGGTGELFF	TGTGCCACCAGTGATTTGACCCGACAGGGTGGAACCGGGGAGCTGTTTTTT
many	TRBJ1-4	TRBV2	15	-	CASSAKKLRGEKLFF	TGTGCCAGCAGCGCTAAGAAACTCCGAGGGGAAAAACTGTTTTTT
many	TRBJ1-2	TRBV6-1	13	-	CASSERGNYGYTF	TGTGCCAGCAGTGAACGGGGAAACTATGGCTACACCTTC
-	TRBJ2-1	TRBV27	16	-	CASKTFGGTPYNEQFF	TGTGCCAGCAAGACCTTTGGGGGTACGCCCTACAATGAGCAGTTCTTC
-	TRBJ1-2	TRBV6-2/TRBV6-3	13	-	CASSDHSGAGYTF	TGTGCCAGCAGTGACCATTCGGGGGCAGGCTACACCTTC
many	TRBJ2-5	TRBV3-1	16	-	CASSQDRGSGEETQYF	TGTGCCAGCAGCCAAGATCGAGGTAGCGGAGAAGAGACCCAGTACTTC
-	TRBJ1-4	TRBV4-2	15	TRBD1	CASSQAQAGGEKLFF	TGTGCCAGCAGCCAAGCCCAGGCAGGGGGCGAGAAACTGTTTTTT
-	TRBJ2-2	TRBV11-3	12	-	CASSPLNSRGLF	TGTGCCAGCAGCCCATTGAACAGTCGTGGGCTTTTT
many	TRBJ2-2	TRBV6-2/TRBV6-3	15	TRBD2	CASSETSGRIGELFF	TGTGCCAGCAGTGAGACTAGCGGGAGAATCGGGGAGCTGTTTTTT
-	TRBJ2-7	TRBV6-5	18	TRBD2	CASSYIRSLTSGSYEQYF	TGTGCCAGCAGTTATATTCGGTCTCTCACTAGCGGCTCCTACGAGCAGTACTTC